This TCR beta chain derives from a study of T cell responses to AZD1222 COVID-19 vaccine. Study outcomes and limitations: Dominant CD4 TCR responses targeted spike regions 160-218 and 743-854.

This clone was seen only a few times. Its antigen is unidentified. Produced via immunoSEQ multiplex PCR; TCRdb's table is partial and in-frame only. The repertoire holds some 150,000 clones, with 70% to 90% as singletons. From germline, CDR1 is SGDLS and CDR2 YYNGEE. This CDR3 is built from 14 residues. The junction had 7 bases not matched to a gene; V was cut back by 7 bases and J by 0 bases. The sequence derives from an adult in good health. The chain carries TRBV9 and TRBJ2-7, with 7 positions matching TRBD1. This sample comprised peripheral blood, obtained on day 0 of AZD1222 vaccination. The CDR3 region is CASSTGANSYEQYF. The CDR3 DNA sequence: TGTGCCAGCTCTACAGGGGCCAACTCCTACGAGCAGTACTTC.